Below are 25 T cell receptor beta chains sequenced from a single sample in a study of shared clonotypes between healthy human individuals. Sequencing used immunoSEQ multiplex PCR; TCRdb keeps in-frame clones, though not all of them. The sample gives approximately 530,000 clones, around 96% of which show up once; 0.06% is in the top ten. The sequencing sample was made of naive CD4+ T cells sorted from blood. Subset given: CD45RA+ positively selected. The receptors were sampled from a woman in her 30s in good health.

The rearrangement joins TRBV9 to TRBJ1-1; D not resolved. From germline, CDR1 is SGDLS and CDR2 YYNGEE. V was cut by 1 base and J by 1 base, with 5 bases left in between. This CDR3 region has 13 residues. CDR3 sequence: CASSVLPNTEAFF. In nucleotides, the CDR3 is TGTGCCAGCAGCGTACTGCCGAACACTGAAGCTTTCTTT.

This clone was found once. This chain uses TRBV28 with TRBJ1-6, with a weak D call TRBD1 (5 bases). V lost 6 bases and J 7 bases, leaving 19 bases between the germline ends. The CDR3 covers 16 residues. Germline loops: CDR1 MDHEN, CDR2 SYDVKM. The CDR3 spells CASRKWGRAFNSPLHF. CDR3 coding DNA: TGTGCCAGCAGAAAATGGGGCAGGGCTTTCAATTCACCCCTCCACTTT.

The rearrangement joins TRBV21-1 to TRBJ1-5. TRBV21-1 counts as a pseudogene. This CDR3 contains 11 residues. The CDR3 loop reads CASSKGQPQHF. The CDR3 DNA sequence: TGTGCCAGCAGCAAGGGTCAGCCCCAGCATTTT.

The chain joins TRBV7-9 to TRBJ2-1, with 9 bases matching TRBD2. The V and J ends lost 1 base and 9 bases, in that order; junction bases with no gene match: 7. The CDR3 contains 15 residues. Germline CDR1 SEHNR, CDR2 FQNEAQ (reference sequence). The CDR3 sequence: CASSLGLAGSLEQFF. The CDR3, as DNA: TGTGCCAGCAGCTTAGGGCTAGCGGGGAGCCTTGAGCAGTTCTTC.

The genes are TRBV7-9 and TRBJ2-5; D not certain. The germline gives CDR1 SEHNR, CDR2 FQNEAQ (reference sequence). CDR3 length: 12 amino acids. Trimming cost V 7 bases and J 1 base, with 7 bases left between them. CDR3 sequence reads: CASNTAQETQYF. CDR3 in DNA: TGTGCCAGCAACACCGCCCAAGAGACCCAGTACTTC.

V and J are TRBV11-3 and TRBJ2-7; D perhaps matches TRBD2 (6 bases). V lost 5 bases to trimming and J lost 1 base, with 15 bases between them. The length of the CDR3 is 15 residues. Germline V gives CDR1 SGHNT, CDR2 YENEEA. The CDR3 loop reads CASSPRRDLSYEQYF. In nucleotides, the CDR3 is TGTGCCAGCAGCCCTCGGAGGGACCTATCCTACGAGCAGTACTTC.

Turning to this clone: Relative to the germline gene, one junction end is altered; a read error may explain this. The chain has TRBV5-4 and TRBJ1-1; the D gene is possibly TRBD1 (6 bases). CDR1 is SGHNT, CDR2 YYREEE, per germline (reference sequence). The CDR3 has 14 residues. CDR3 bases: TGTGCCAGAAGCTTGTCAGGGGAGGGAACTGAAGCTTTCTTT. It translates to CARSLSGEGTEAFF.

The chain recombines TRBV23-1 with TRBJ2-5, with 11 bases that match TRBD2. TRBV23-1 is sorted into the ORF group, with uncertain function. This CDR3 comprises 15 residues. The V gene end was trimmed by 4 bases and the J gene end by 4 bases; junction bases not matched to a gene: 5. CDR3 region: CASSPVAGGAETQYF. CDR3 in DNA: TGCGCCAGCAGTCCTGTAGCGGGAGGGGCAGAGACCCAGTACTTC.

The chain recombines TRBV4-1 with TRBJ2-3; D possibly matches TRBD1 or TRBD2 (5 bases each). Trimming cost V 2 bases and J 6 bases, with 21 bases left between them. Per germline, CDR1 MGHRA and CDR2 YSYEKL. The CDR3 is made up of 17 amino acids. As DNA, the CDR3 is TGCGCCAGCAGCCAACGAGGGACGGCCGACGGTGTTGATACGCAGTATTTT. Translated: CASSQRGTADGVDTQYF.

The rearrangement uses TRBV19 and TRBJ1-5; D is unresolved. From germline, CDR1 is LNHDA and CDR2 SQIVND (reference sequence). This CDR3 region has 14 residues. Trimming took off 3 bases at V and 7 bases at J, with 13 bases between the two ends. The CDR3 sequence is CASSIEPAHQPQHF. As DNA, the CDR3 is TGTGCCAGTAGTATCGAGCCGGCCCACCAGCCCCAGCATTTT.

The V call is TRBV5-1, the J call TRBJ2-1; TRBD2 matches 14 bases. The V and J ends lost 0 bases and 9 bases, in that order; junction bases with no gene match: 11. The CDR3 contains 18 residues. CDR1 and CDR2 (germline): SGHRS, YFSETQ. The CDR3 sequence is CASSLGTGLAGVVVEQFF. CDR3 bases: TGCGCCAGCAGCTTGGGTACGGGACTAGCGGGAGTAGTGGTTGAGCAGTTCTTC.

The chain is built from TRBV19 and TRBJ2-7; TRBD1 might be the D (6 bases). The V end lost 1 base, the J end lost 3 bases, and 10 bases lay between the germline ends. This CDR3 comprises 14 residues. Germline-derived CDR1 and CDR2 are LNHDA and SQIVND (reference sequence). The DNA of the CDR3 is TGTGCCAGTAGTATAGGGACAGAAGACTACGAGCAGTACTTC. This sequence encodes CASSIGTEDYEQYF.

This clone appeared a single time. V is TRBV6-1 and J is TRBJ1-4; D unclear. The CDR3 loop spans 14 amino acids. Germline V lookup: CDR1 MNHNS, CDR2 SASEGT. V shed 7 bases and J shed 4 bases, with 13 bases lying between them. In nucleotides, the CDR3 is TGTGCCAGCACCCGAGGGCGGGTTAATGAAAAACTGTTTTTT. It specifies CASTRGRVNEKLFF.

The chain uses TRBV18 and TRBJ1-4; 7 positions agree with TRBD1. CDR1 and CDR2 from the germline V gene are KGHSH and LQKENI. Trimming at V came to 3 bases and at J to 0 bases, leaving 7 bases not matched to a gene. CDR3 length: 17 residues. CDR3 in DNA: TGTGCCAGCTCACCTTCACAGGGGCTCGCAACTAATGAAAAACTGTTTTTT. Protein sequence: CASSPSQGLATNEKLFF.

The sample holds one count of this clone. The chain links TRBV6-5 to TRBJ1-2, with a possible D match to TRBD1 (5 bases). Trimming pared 6 bases from V and 6 bases from J, leaving 14 bases between. CDR1 is MNHEY and CDR2 is SVGAGI in the germline V gene. The length of the CDR3 is 13 residues. The CDR3, as DNA: TGTGCCAGCAGCTCGGCGGGGGTGGATGGCTACACCTTC. It is translated as CASSSAGVDGYTF.

V and J are TRBV27 and TRBJ2-2, with D maybe TRBD2 (5 bases). The germline V gene has CDR1 MNHEY and CDR2 SMNVEV (reference sequence). The V end was cut by 8 bases, the J end by 0 bases, with 19 bases between. This CDR3 is built from 17 residues. The CDR3 spells CASYILEGDANTGELFF. Written as DNA, the CDR3 is TGTGCCAGCTATATTTTAGAGGGAGACGCGAACACCGGGGAGCTGTTTTTT.

The V call is TRBV6-5, the J call TRBJ2-7; D is ambiguous. Germline values: CDR1 MNHEY, CDR2 SVGAGI. The length of the CDR3 is 13 residues. Trimming shortened V by 2 bases and J by 3 bases, and 8 bases separated the two germline ends. CDR3 amino acids: CASSYASGYEQYF. In DNA form, the CDR3 reads TGTGCCAGCAGTTACGCGTCCGGCTACGAGCAGTACTTC.

J is TRBJ1-4 and V is TRBV28; TRBD1 matches 8 bases. Trimming took 2 bases from V and 8 from J; bases not matched to a gene: 7. The germline CDR1 and CDR2 sequences are MDHEN and SYDVKM. CDR3 length: 15 amino acids. This CDR3 is CASSLVQGAWEKLFF. The CDR3 coding sequence is TGTGCCAGCAGTTTAGTCCAGGGGGCTTGGGAAAAACTGTTTTTT.

The chain uses TRBV5-4 and TRBJ2-3; 9 bases match TRBD2. V shed 3 bases, J shed 8 bases, and the junction held 10 bases outside the gene matches. The CDR3 runs 15 residues. Germline V lookup: CDR1 SGHNT, CDR2 YYREEE (reference sequence). CDR3 in amino acids: CASSSPSGNRGTQYF. CDR3 bases: TGTGCCAGCAGCTCTCCTAGCGGGAATCGTGGTACGCAGTATTTT.

This clone appeared a few times. The V gene is TRBV28, the J gene TRBJ1-2; D gene uncertain. The CDR3 consists of 12 residues. V shed 6 bases and J shed 7 bases, with 12 bases lying between them. Germline-derived CDR1 and CDR2 are MDHEN and SYDVKM. The chain's CDR3 is CASSPIRSGYTF. CDR3 sequence (DNA): TGTGCCAGCAGCCCGATTCGTAGTGGCTACACCTTC.

This chain links TRBV5-1 with TRBJ2-1; 8 bases agree with TRBD2. There are 15 residues in the CDR3. The V and J ends lost 0 bases and 5 bases, in that order; junction bases with no gene match: 4. Per the germline V gene, CDR1 is SGHRS and CDR2 is YFSETQ. DNA of the CDR3: TGCGCCAGCAGCTTGGGAGCGGGAGTAAACAATGAGCAGTTCTTC. Its protein product is CASSLGAGVNNEQFF. The full variable domain, with the rest looked up from reference TRBV5-1 and TRBJ2-1, is KAGVTQTPRYLIKTRGQQVTLSCSPISGHRSVSWYQQTPGQGLQFLFEYFSETQRNKGNFPGRFSGRQFSNSRSEMNVSTLELGDSALYLCASSLGAGVNNEQFFGPGTRLTVL.

The chain carries TRBV7-9 and TRBJ1-5; a possible D gene is TRBD1 (5 bases). Trimming cost V 5 bases and J 4 bases, with 12 bases left between them. The CDR3 consists of 14 residues. Per the germline V gene, CDR1 is SEHNR and CDR2 is FQNEAQ (reference sequence). The CDR3 nucleotides read TGTGCCAGCAGCGGCGACAGCCTAAATCAGCCCCAGCATTTT. This codes for CASSGDSLNQPQHF.

The chain links TRBV7-6 to TRBJ2-5; D perhaps matches TRBD2 (5 bases). From germline, CDR1 is SGHVS and CDR2 FNYEAQ. Deletions cut 5 bases from V and 2 bases from J, with 12 bases between. This CDR3 region has 14 residues. Here the CDR3 DNA reads TGTGCCAGCAGCCTACGGGTAGCGCAAGAGACCCAGTACTTC. Its protein product is CASSLRVAQETQYF.

V usage is TRBV18 and J usage is TRBJ2-5; 8 nucleotides agree with TRBD2. The germline CDR1 and CDR2 sequences are KGHSH and LQKENI. The CDR3 has 14 amino acids. V was pared by 4 bases and J by 5 bases, with 6 bases of the junction left unmatched. CDR3 coding DNA: TGTGCCAGCTCACTAGGACTAGCCGGGGAGACCCAGTACTTC. It codes for CASSLGLAGETQYF.

V and J are TRBV29-1 and TRBJ2-7, with 7 nucleotides matching TRBD1. CDR1 and CDR2 (germline): SQVTM, ANQGSEA. The CDR3 covers 12 residues. V was pared by 7 bases and J by 3 bases, with 6 bases of the junction left unmatched. The CDR3 loop reads CSAGTDFYEQYF. The CDR3 region has the DNA TGCAGCGCCGGGACAGACTTCTACGAGCAGTACTTC.